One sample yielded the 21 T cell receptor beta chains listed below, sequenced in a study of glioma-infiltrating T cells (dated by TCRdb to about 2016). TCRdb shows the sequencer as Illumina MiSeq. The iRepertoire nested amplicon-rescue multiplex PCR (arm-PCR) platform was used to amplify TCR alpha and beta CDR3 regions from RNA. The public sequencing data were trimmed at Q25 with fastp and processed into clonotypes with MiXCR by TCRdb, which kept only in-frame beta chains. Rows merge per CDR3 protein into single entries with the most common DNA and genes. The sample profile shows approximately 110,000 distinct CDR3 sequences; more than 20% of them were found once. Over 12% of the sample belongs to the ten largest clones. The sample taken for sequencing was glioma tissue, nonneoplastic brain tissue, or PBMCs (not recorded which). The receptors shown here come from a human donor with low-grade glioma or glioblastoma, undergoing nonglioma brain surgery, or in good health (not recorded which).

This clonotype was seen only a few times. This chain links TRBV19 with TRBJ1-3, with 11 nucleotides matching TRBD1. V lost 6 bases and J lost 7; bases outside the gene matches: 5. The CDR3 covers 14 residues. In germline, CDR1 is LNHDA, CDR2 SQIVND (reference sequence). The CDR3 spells CASRPGQGVNTIYF. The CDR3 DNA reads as TGTGCCAGTAGACCGGGACAGGGGGTGAACACCATATATTTT.

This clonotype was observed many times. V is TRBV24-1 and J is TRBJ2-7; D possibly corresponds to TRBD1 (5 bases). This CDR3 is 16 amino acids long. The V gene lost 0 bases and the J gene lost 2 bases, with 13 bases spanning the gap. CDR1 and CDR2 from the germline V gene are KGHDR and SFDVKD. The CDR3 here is CATSDLPLDRTYEQYF. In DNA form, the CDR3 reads TGTGCCACCAGTGATTTGCCACTCGACAGAACCTACGAGCAGTACTTC.

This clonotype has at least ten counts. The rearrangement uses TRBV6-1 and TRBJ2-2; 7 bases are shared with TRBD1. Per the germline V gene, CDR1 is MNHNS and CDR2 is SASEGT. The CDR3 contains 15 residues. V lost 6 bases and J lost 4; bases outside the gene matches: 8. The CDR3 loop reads CASSWGQRFTGELFF. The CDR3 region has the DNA TGTGCCAGCAGCTGGGGACAGAGATTCACCGGGGAGCTGTTTTTT.

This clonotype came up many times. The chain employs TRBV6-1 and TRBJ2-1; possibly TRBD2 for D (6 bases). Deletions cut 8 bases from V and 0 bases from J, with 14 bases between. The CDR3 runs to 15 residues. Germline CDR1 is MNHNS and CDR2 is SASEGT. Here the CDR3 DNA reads TGTGCCAGCCAGCGGGCGGGGAACTCCTACAATGAGCAGTTCTTC. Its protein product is CASQRAGNSYNEQFF.

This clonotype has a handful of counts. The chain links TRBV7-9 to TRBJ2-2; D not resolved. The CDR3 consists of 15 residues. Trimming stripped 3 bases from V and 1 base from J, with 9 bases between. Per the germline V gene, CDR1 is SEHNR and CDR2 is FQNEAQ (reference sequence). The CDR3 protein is CASSLMGMNTGELFF. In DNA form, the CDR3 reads TGTGCCAGCAGCTTGATGGGAATGAACACCGGGGAGCTGTTTTTT. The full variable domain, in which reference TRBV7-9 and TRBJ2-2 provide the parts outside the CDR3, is DTGVSQNPRHKITKRGQNVTFRCDPISEHNRLYWYRQTLGQGPEFLTYFQNEAQLEKSRLLSDRFSAERPKGSFSTLEIQRTEQGDSAMYLCASSLMGMNTGELFFGEGSRLTVL.

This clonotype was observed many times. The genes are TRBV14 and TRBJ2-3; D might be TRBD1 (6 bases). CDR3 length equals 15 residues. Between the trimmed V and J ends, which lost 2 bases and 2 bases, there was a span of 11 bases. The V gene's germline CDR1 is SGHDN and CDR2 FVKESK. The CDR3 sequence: CASSQTQGFTDTQYF. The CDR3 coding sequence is TGTGCCAGCAGCCAAACACAGGGATTCACAGATACGCAGTATTTT. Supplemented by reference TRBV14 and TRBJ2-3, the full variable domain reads EAGVTQFPSHSVIEKGQTVTLRCDPISGHDNLYWYRRVMGKEIKFLLHFVKESKQDESGMPNNRFLAERTGGTYSTLKVQPAELEDSGVYFCASSQTQGFTDTQYFGPGTRLTVL.

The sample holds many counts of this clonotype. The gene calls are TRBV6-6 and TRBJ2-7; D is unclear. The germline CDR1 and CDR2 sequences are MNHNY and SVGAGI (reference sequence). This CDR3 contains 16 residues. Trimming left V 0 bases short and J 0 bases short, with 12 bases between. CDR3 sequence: CASSYSMSVSSYEQYF. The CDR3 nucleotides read TGTGCCAGCAGTTACTCGATGTCCGTTTCCTCCTACGAGCAGTACTTC.

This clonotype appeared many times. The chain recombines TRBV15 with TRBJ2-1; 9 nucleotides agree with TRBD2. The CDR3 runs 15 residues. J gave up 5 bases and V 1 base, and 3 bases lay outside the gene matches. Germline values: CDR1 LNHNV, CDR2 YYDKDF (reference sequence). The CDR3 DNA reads TGTGCCACCAGCAGAGTTCTAGCGGGGAACAATGAGCAGTTCTTC. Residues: CATSRVLAGNNEQFF.

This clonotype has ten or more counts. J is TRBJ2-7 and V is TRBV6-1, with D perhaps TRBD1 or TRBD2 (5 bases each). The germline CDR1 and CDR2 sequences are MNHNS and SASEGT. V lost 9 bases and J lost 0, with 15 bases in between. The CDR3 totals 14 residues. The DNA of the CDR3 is TGTGCCAGTAACACCGGGACGGACTCCTACGAGCAGTACTTC. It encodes CASNTGTDSYEQYF.

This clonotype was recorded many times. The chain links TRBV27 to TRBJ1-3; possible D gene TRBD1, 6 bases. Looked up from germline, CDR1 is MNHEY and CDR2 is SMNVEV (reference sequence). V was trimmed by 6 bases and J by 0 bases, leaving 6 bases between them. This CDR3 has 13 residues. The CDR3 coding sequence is TGTGCCAGCAGGGGACACTCTGGAAACACCATATATTTT. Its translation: CASRGHSGNTIYF.

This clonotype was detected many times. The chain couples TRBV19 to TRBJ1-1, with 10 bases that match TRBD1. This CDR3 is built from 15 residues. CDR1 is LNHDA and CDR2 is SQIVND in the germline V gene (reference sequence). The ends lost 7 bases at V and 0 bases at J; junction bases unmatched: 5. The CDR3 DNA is TGTGCCAGTACGGACAGGGGGTCCATGAACACTGAAGCTTTCTTT. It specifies CASTDRGSMNTEAFF.

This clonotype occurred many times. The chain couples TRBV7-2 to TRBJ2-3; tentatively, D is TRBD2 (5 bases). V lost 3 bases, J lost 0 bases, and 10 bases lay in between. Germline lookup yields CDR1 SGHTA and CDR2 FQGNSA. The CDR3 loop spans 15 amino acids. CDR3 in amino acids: CASSFGVQSTDTQYF. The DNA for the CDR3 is TGTGCCAGCAGCTTCGGGGTCCAGAGCACAGATACGCAGTATTTT.

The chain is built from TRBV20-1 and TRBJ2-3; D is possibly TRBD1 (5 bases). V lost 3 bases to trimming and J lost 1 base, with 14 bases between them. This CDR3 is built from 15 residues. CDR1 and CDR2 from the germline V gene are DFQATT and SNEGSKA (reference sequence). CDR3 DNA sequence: TGCAGTGCTAGGACGCCGCAGGGCGGCACAGATACGCAGTATTTT. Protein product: CSARTPQGGTDTQYF.

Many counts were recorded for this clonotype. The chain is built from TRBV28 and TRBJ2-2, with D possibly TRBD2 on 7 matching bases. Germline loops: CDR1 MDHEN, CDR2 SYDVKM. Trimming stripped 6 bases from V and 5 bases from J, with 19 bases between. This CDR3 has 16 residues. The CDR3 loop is CASRLGGGGPTGELFF. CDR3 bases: TGTGCCAGCAGGCTCGGGGGCGGGGGACCTACCGGGGAGCTGTTTTTT.

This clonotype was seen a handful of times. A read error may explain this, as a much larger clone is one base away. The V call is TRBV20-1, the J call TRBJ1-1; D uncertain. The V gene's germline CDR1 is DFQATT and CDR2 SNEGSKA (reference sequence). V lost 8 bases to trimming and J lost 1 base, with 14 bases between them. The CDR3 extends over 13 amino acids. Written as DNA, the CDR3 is TGCAGTACCCCGAGGACCTGGAACACTGAAGCTTTCTTT. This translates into CSTPRTWNTEAFF.

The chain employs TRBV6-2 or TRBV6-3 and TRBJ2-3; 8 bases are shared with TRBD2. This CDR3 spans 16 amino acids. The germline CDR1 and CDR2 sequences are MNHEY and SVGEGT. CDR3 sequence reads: CARSDRSGGSTDTQYF. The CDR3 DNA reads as TGTGCAAGAAGTGACCGAAGCGGGGGAAGCACAGATACGCAGTATTTT.

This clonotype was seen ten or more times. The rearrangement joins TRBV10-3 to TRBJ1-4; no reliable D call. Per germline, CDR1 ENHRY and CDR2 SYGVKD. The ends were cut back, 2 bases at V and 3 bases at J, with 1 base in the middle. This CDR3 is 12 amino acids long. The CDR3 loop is CAISEANEKLFF. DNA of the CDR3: TGTGCCATCAGTGAGGCTAATGAAAAACTGTTTTTT.

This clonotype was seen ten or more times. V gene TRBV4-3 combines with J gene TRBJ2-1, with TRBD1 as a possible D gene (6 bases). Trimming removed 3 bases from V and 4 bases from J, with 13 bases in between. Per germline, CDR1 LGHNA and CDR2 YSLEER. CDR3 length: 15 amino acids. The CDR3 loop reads CASSQDRVLYNEQFF. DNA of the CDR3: TGCGCCAGCAGCCAGGACAGAGTCTTATACAATGAGCAGTTCTTC.

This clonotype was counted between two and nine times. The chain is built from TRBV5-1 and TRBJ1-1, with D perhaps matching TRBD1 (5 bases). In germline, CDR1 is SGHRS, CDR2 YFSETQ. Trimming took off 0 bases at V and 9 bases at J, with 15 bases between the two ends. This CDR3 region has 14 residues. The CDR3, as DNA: TGCGCCAGCAGCTTGGCGTCCAGGGACGGCAAAGCTTTCTTT. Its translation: CASSLASRDGKAFF.

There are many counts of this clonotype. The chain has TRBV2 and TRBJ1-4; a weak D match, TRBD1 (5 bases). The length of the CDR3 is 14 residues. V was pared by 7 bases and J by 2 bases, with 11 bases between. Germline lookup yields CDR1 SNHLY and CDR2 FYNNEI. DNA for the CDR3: TGTGCCAGCAAACAGGACTGGACTAATGAAAAACTGTTTTTT. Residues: CASKQDWTNEKLFF. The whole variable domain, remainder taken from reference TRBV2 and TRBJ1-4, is EPEVTQTPSHQVTQMGQEVILRCVPISNHLYFYWYRQILGQKVEFLVSFYNNEISEKSEIFDDQFSVERPDGSNFTLKIRSTKLEDSAMYFCASKQDWTNEKLFFGSGTQLSVL.

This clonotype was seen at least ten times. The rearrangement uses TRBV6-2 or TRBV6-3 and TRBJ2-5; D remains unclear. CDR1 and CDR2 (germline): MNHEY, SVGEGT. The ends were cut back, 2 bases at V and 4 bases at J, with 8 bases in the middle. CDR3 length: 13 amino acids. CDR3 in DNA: TGTGCCAGCAGTTACCAGGAGCTAGAGACCCAGTACTTC. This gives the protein CASSYQELETQYF.